This TCR beta chain was sequenced during a study of blood T cell repertoires in COVID-19. Study background: Acute-phase and convalescent COVID-19 samples originated in the United States, Italy and Spain. PBMCs, B-cell-depleted T cells, or T cells provided the cDNA or gDNA that made up the material.

As handled by the study authors: Reference gene primer amplification gave nucleated cell count estimates. Produced via immunoSEQ multiplex PCR; TCRdb's table is partial and in-frame only. V and J calls and clone size follow that table, whereas D and trimming were derived from the DNA. Found here are about 110,000 clones, 71% of them singletons; the top ten hold around 0.92%. Germline V CDR1 and CDR2: MNHEY, SMNVEV (reference sequence). CDR3 length equals 16 residues. Trimming removed 0 bases from V and 6 bases from J; junction bases left unmatched: 7. The receptor was isolated from a human donor with acute or convalescent COVID-19. The donor label of this sample is uncertain. Material: peripheral blood. This chain joins TRBV27 and TRBJ2-1; 8 bases agree with TRBD2. The CDR3 DNA follows: TGTGCCAGCAGTTTATCTCTCGGGACTAGAGGCAATGAGCAGTTCTTC. This gives the protein CASSLSLGTRGNEQFF.